This TCR beta chain originates from a study of CD8 T cells in ankylosing spondylitis. This clonotype showed up many times. The antigen is unknown. The germline gene is not matched at one end of the junction; a read error may be the cause. Making the TCR beta libraries involved quantitative 5'-RACE with molecular barcodes. MiXCR, run by TCRdb on the 5' RACE reads, gives a single entry per CDR3 protein. The table has around 33,000 distinct CDR3 sequences, around 6.7% seen once. General observations from the study: Disease-linked clones displayed a CD8+ phenotype and appeared relatively rarely in peripheral blood. Significantly higher representation of disease-linked clones was reported for matched ankylosing spondylitis synovial fluid. Certain motif variants had earlier appeared in reactive arthritis synovial fluid and blood.

Per germline, CDR1 SQVTM and CDR2 ANQGSEA. The CDR3 sequence is 11 residues long. This clonotype originated in a male donor with ankylosing spondylitis or in good health (not recorded which). This rearrangement joins TRBV29-1 to TRBJ2-1, with D unresolved. The sequencing sample was made of blood, either unsorted or a sorted T cell fraction (not recorded which). The DNA of the CDR3 is TGCAGCGTTGAACCCTCCGGGCCCACTAAATTC. Translated, it gives CSVEPSGPTKF.